The 29 T cell receptor beta chains given below trace back to one sample, sequenced in a study of shared clonotypes between healthy human individuals. Produced via immunoSEQ multiplex PCR; TCRdb's table is partial and in-frame only. The sample holds around 2.3 million clones, approximately 96% seen once. The sequencing sample was made of naive CD4+ T cells sorted from blood. Subset here: CD45RA+ positively selected. These receptors were collected from a man aged 18 to 29 in good health.

The chain employs TRBV9 and TRBJ2-7, with unresolved D. The V gene lost 4 bases and the J gene lost 2 bases, with 13 bases spanning the gap. Looked up from germline, CDR1 is SGDLS and CDR2 is YYNGEE. The CDR3 is made up of 14 amino acids. The CDR3 here is CASSTQPGPYEQYF. CDR3 DNA: TGTGCCAGCAGCACTCAGCCGGGCCCCTACGAGCAGTACTTC.

Points on this clone: Since the CDR3 does not end with the conserved phenylalanine or tryptophan, this likely comes from a read error. The chain joins TRBV2 to TRBJ1-1; D is perhaps TRBD1 (6 bases). Germline V gene sequence: CDR1 SNHLY, CDR2 FYNNEI. The CDR3 is made up of 15 amino acids. V was cut by 2 bases and J by 3 bases, with 13 bases left in between. The CDR3 nucleotides are TGTGCCAGCAGTGAACAGGGGCGCGGGTACACTGAAGCTTTCCTT. It translates to CASSEQGRGYTEAFL.

This rearrangement joins TRBV27 to TRBJ2-7, with 9 nucleotides matching TRBD1. The J segment lost 2 bases and the V segment lost 10 bases, leaving 6 bases of the junction unmatched. This CDR3 is built from 13 residues. CDR1 is MNHEY and CDR2 is SMNVEV in the germline V gene (reference sequence). The CDR3 nucleotides are TGTGCCACCGCCGGGACAGGGCCCTACGAGCAGTACTTC. Its protein is CATAGTGPYEQYF.

In its sample, this clone was seen once. This chain connects TRBV5-8 to TRBJ1-6, with TRBD1 as a possible D gene (5 bases). The CDR3 covers 15 residues. The V gene's germline CDR1 is SGHTS and CDR2 YDEGEE. V was clipped by 1 base and J by 6 bases, with 11 bases between them. The chain's CDR3 is CASSLKGTFNSPLHF. For the CDR3, the DNA is TGTGCCAGCAGCTTGAAAGGGACCTTTAATTCACCCCTCCACTTT.

V usage is TRBV6-4 and J usage is TRBJ2-3; 9 bases match TRBD2. Unmatched junction bases numbered 5, after V lost 5 bases and J lost 2 bases. Germline values: CDR1 MRHNA, CDR2 SNTAGT. The CDR3 spans 15 residues. CDR3 nucleotides: TGTGCCAGCAGTCTAGCGGGGTTGGACACAGATACGCAGTATTTT. This translates into CASSLAGLDTDTQYF.

The CDR3 spells CASSLAQGAVSPLHF. The CDR3, as DNA: TGTGCCAGCAGCTTAGCGCAGGGGGCCGTTTCACCCCTCCACTTT. The chain has TRBV7-9 and TRBJ1-6, with 8 bases lining up with TRBD1. The CDR3 covers 15 residues. Germline trimming cut 0 bases from V and 9 bases from J; bases unmatched to any gene: 4. From germline, CDR1 is SEHNR and CDR2 FQNEAQ (reference sequence). The full variable domain, in which reference TRBV7-9 and TRBJ1-6 provide the parts outside the CDR3, is DTGVSQNPRHKITKRGQNVTFRCDPISEHNRLYWYRQTLGQGPEFLTYFQNEAQLEKSRLLSDRFSAERPKGSFSTLEIQRTEQGDSAMYLCASSLAQGAVSPLHFGNGTRLTVT.

V usage is TRBV19 and J usage is TRBJ2-2; possible D gene TRBD1, 6 bases. The germline V gene has CDR1 LNHDA and CDR2 SQIVND (reference sequence). This CDR3 has 17 residues. Trimming stripped 0 bases from V and 5 bases from J, with 16 bases between. As DNA, the CDR3 is TGTGCCAGTAGTATAGATCGGACAGAGAGCCGGACCGGGGAGCTGTTTTTT. Residues: CASSIDRTESRTGELFF.

The chain uses TRBV27 and TRBJ1-4; D perhaps matches TRBD1 (6 bases). CDR3 length equals 16 residues. CDR1 is MNHEY, CDR2 SMNVEV, per germline (reference sequence). V was pared by 5 bases and J by 0 bases, with 13 bases between. Written as DNA, the CDR3 is TGTGCCAGCAGTCCCCGGGGGCCGGCAACTAATGAAAAACTGTTTTTT. Its protein is CASSPRGPATNEKLFF.

The V call is TRBV2, the J call TRBJ2-7, with 8 bases fitting TRBD2. CDR1 is SNHLY and CDR2 is FYNNEI in the germline V gene. The V gene end was trimmed by 7 bases and the J gene end by 7 bases; junction bases not matched to a gene: 9. The CDR3 has 13 amino acids. The CDR3 is CASTGTRGGEQYF. The CDR3 coding sequence is TGTGCCAGCACCGGGACTAGGGGTGGGGAGCAGTACTTC.

The chain is built from TRBV5-1 and TRBJ2-1; 11 bases match TRBD2. The CDR3 is 18 amino acids. The junction had 9 bases not matched to a gene; V was cut back by 4 bases and J by 0 bases. Germline loops: CDR1 SGHRS, CDR2 YFSETQ. For the CDR3, the DNA is TGCGCCAGCAGCATACCCAGGACTAGCGGGTCCTCCTACAATGAGCAGTTCTTC. Its translation: CASSIPRTSGSSYNEQFF.

The rearrangement uses TRBV10-1 and TRBJ2-3; 9 bases are a match to TRBD2. CDR1 and CDR2 (germline): WNHNN, SYGVQD (reference sequence). Trimming removed 4 bases from V and 1 base from J; junction bases left unmatched: 9. The CDR3 spans 17 residues. The CDR3 reads CASSGQRSGGRTDTQYF. CDR3 in DNA: TGCGCCAGCAGTGGACAACGTAGCGGGGGCCGCACAGATACGCAGTATTTT.

The rearrangement joins TRBV5-1 to TRBJ1-4; TRBD1 aligns across 9 bases. Trimming removed 0 bases from V and 11 bases from J; junction bases left unmatched: 8. The germline V gene encodes CDR1 SGHRS and CDR2 YFSETQ. There are 15 residues in the CDR3. The CDR3 sequence: CASSLEGTGRQKLFF. For the CDR3, the DNA is TGCGCCAGCAGCTTGGAAGGGACAGGGCGACAGAAACTGTTTTTT.

The genes are TRBV7-9 and TRBJ1-4, with 7 bases aligning to TRBD1. Germline CDR1 reads SEHNR; CDR2 reads FQNEAQ (reference sequence). This CDR3 has 14 amino acids. Trimming cost V 7 bases and J 4 bases; bases outside gene matches: 6. DNA for the CDR3: TGTGCCAGCACCGCGACAGGGAATAATGAAAAACTGTTTTTT. It encodes CASTATGNNEKLFF. Complete variable domain (other parts from reference TRBV7-9 and TRBJ1-4): DTGVSQNPRHKITKRGQNVTFRCDPISEHNRLYWYRQTLGQGPEFLTYFQNEAQLEKSRLLSDRFSAERPKGSFSTLEIQRTEQGDSAMYLCASTATGNNEKLFFGSGTQLSVL.

Comment on this clone: The sample has other DNA sequences that encode this CDR3 too. This chain connects TRBV6-1 to TRBJ2-1; D possibly corresponds to TRBD1 (5 bases). Trimming shortened V by 3 bases and J by 2 bases, and 8 bases separated the two germline ends. Germline assignment: CDR1 MNHNS and CDR2 SASEGT. This CDR3 is 14 amino acids long. This CDR3 is CASSDRGPYNEQFF. The CDR3 nucleotides are TGTGCCAGCAGTGATAGGGGCCCCTACAATGAGCAGTTCTTC.

This clone was counted between two and nine times. This sample includes further DNA sequences coding for the same CDR3. The chain links TRBV2 to TRBJ1-2; D is uncertain. Germline CDR1 SNHLY, CDR2 FYNNEI. CDR3 size: 13 residues. V was trimmed by 1 base and J by 0 bases, leaving 3 bases between them. The CDR3 nucleotides read TGTGCCAGCAGTGAAGGGGCTAACTATGGCTACACCTTC. This gives the protein CASSEGANYGYTF.

The V and J genes are TRBV5-1 and TRBJ2-1, with 9 bases fitting TRBD2. CDR1 is SGHRS, CDR2 YFSETQ, per germline. V was clipped by 1 base and J by 2 bases; unmatched bases: 7. The CDR3 sequence is 17 residues long. DNA for the CDR3: TGCGCCAGCAGCTTGCTAGCGGGGCCGCCCCCCTACAATGAGCAGTTCTTC. Amino acids: CASSLLAGPPPYNEQFF.

V is TRBV6-5 and J is TRBJ1-2, with a tentative D call TRBD1 (5 bases). Trimming shortened V by 6 bases and J by 5 bases, and 10 bases separated the two germline ends. The CDR3 spans 12 residues. The germline CDR1 and CDR2 sequences are MNHEY and SVGAGI. The CDR3 loop reads CASRSQEYGYTF. The CDR3, as DNA: TGTGCCAGCAGATCACAGGAGTATGGCTACACCTTC.

The chain is built from TRBV5-1 and TRBJ1-6, with 8 bases matching TRBD1. Germline lookup yields CDR1 SGHRS and CDR2 YFSETQ. J lost 7 bases, V lost 4 bases, and 4 bases had no gene match. There are 14 residues in the CDR3. Here the CDR3 reads CASSPGQVNSPLHF. The CDR3 DNA is TGCGCCAGCAGCCCGGGACAGGTAAATTCACCCCTCCACTTT.

Worth noting for this clone: The sample contains more than one DNA sequence encoding this CDR3. The chain links TRBV7-9 to TRBJ2-2, with a weak D call TRBD2 (6 bases). V was cut by 5 bases and J by 0 bases, with 10 bases left in between. CDR1 SEHNR and CDR2 FQNEAQ come from the germline V gene (reference sequence). The CDR3 extends over 15 amino acids. The chain's CDR3 is CASSRRLANTGELFF. For the CDR3, the DNA is TGTGCCAGCAGCCGTCGACTAGCGAACACCGGGGAGCTGTTTTTT.

The chain has TRBV7-2 and TRBJ2-1; perhaps TRBD2 as D (5 bases). The CDR3 has 15 residues. Germline-derived CDR1 and CDR2 are SGHTA and FQGNSA. The germline V and J ends were trimmed by 1 base and 9 bases, with 16 bases remaining between them. The DNA for the CDR3 is TGTGCCAGCAGCTTAGTATACGCTAGCTTCGGTGAGCAGTTCTTC. Translated, it gives CASSLVYASFGEQFF.

This chain links TRBV5-8 with TRBJ1-3, with TRBD1 identical over 7 bases. In germline, CDR1 is SGHTS, CDR2 YDEGEE. The V gene end was trimmed by 4 bases and the J gene end by 2 bases; junction bases not matched to a gene: 3. This CDR3 region has 14 residues. CDR3 residues: CASSIDRAGNTIYF. Here the CDR3 DNA reads TGTGCCAGCAGCATAGACAGGGCTGGAAACACCATATATTTT.

The V gene is TRBV28, the J gene TRBJ1-5, with 7 bases fitting TRBD1. J lost 1 base, V lost 4 bases, and 4 bases had no gene match. From germline, CDR1 is MDHEN and CDR2 SYDVKM. CDR3 size: 15 residues. CDR3 in amino acids: CASSYGQVSNQPQHF. The CDR3 DNA reads as TGTGCCAGCAGTTACGGACAGGTCAGCAATCAGCCCCAGCATTTT.

The chain recombines TRBV29-1 with TRBJ1-1; no definite D call. Per germline, CDR1 SQVTM and CDR2 ANQGSEA. The V end lost 7 bases, the J end lost 5 bases, and 11 bases lay between the germline ends. CDR3 length: 11 residues. The CDR3 coding sequence is TGCAGCGGAGAGTGGGGTACTGAAGCTTTCTTT. Translating gives CSGEWGTEAFF. Full variable domain (rest looked up from reference TRBV29-1 and TRBJ1-1): SAVISQKPSRDICQRGTSLTIQCQVDSQVTMMFWYRQQPGQSLTLIATANQGSEATYESGFVIDKFPISRPNLTFSTLTVSNMSPEDSSIYLCSGEWGTEAFFGQGTRLTVV.

The chain couples TRBV9 to TRBJ2-5; D gene ambiguous. Trimming left V 1 base short and J 6 bases short, with 13 bases between. The CDR3 has 14 amino acids. In germline, CDR1 is SGDLS, CDR2 YYNGEE. Here the CDR3 reads CASSVWLVGKTQYF. CDR3 sequence (DNA): TGTGCCAGCAGCGTATGGCTAGTGGGAAAGACCCAGTACTTC.

The rearrangement joins TRBV5-6 to TRBJ1-1; tentative D call: TRBD1 (6 bases). Trimming pared 3 bases from V and 3 bases from J, leaving 12 bases between. The CDR3 length is 14 residues. Germline assignment: CDR1 SGHDT and CDR2 YYEEEE. CDR3 region: CASSSTGSYTEAFF. Here the CDR3 DNA reads TGTGCCAGCAGCTCGACAGGCAGTTACACTGAAGCTTTCTTT.

This sequence joins TRBV4-1 and TRBJ2-1, with D possibly TRBD1 on 6 matching bases. This CDR3 spans 16 amino acids. Germline CDR1 and CDR2: MGHRA and YSYEKL. V was shortened by 3 bases and J by 2 bases, with 14 bases between the two germline ends. The chain's CDR3 is CASSQDTGSPYNEQFF. The CDR3 region has the DNA TGCGCCAGCAGCCAGGATACAGGGTCCCCCTACAATGAGCAGTTCTTC.

The chain is built from TRBV27 and TRBJ1-2; D might be TRBD1 (6 bases). This CDR3 spans 14 amino acids. The germline V and J ends were trimmed by 8 bases and 1 base, with 14 bases remaining between them. Germline CDR1 reads MNHEY; CDR2 reads SMNVEV (reference sequence). The CDR3 DNA is TGTGCCAGCCGGGGGGCAGGGTTTAACTATGGCTACACCTTC. Translation: CASRGAGFNYGYTF.

The chain links TRBV5-6 to TRBJ2-5; 9 bases fit TRBD1. The CDR3 runs 14 residues. Germline CDR1 reads SGHDT; CDR2 reads YYEEEE. Trimming took 3 bases from V and 4 from J; bases not matched to a gene: 4. CDR3 bases: TGTGCCAGCAGCTCAAAGACAGGGGGAGAGACCCAGTACTTC. Amino acid sequence: CASSSKTGGETQYF.

The chain carries TRBV29-1 and TRBJ1-1; D is unresolved. The germline V and J ends were trimmed by 7 bases and 4 bases, with 7 bases remaining between them. Germline V CDR1 and CDR2: SQVTM, ANQGSEA. The CDR3 is 10 amino acids. CDR3 protein: CSAAPTEAFF. CDR3 DNA sequence: TGCAGCGCCGCTCCCACTGAAGCTTTCTTT.